One TCR beta chain is described in this entry. The table came from immunoSEQ multiplex PCR; TCRdb's copy has only in-frame clones and leaves some out. The sample gives under 350,000 clones, approximately 86% of which show up once; about 4% is in the top ten. These data are taken from a study of blood T cell repertoires in COVID-19. V was pared by 2 bases and J by 3 bases, with 6 bases between. Per germline, CDR1 LGHDT and CDR2 YNNKEL (reference sequence). This CDR3 comprises 13 residues. The chain is built from TRBV3-1 (or the pseudogene TRBV3-2) and TRBJ2-3; D gene uncertain. The sequence came from a woman aged 40 to 49 with acute COVID-19. Sequenced: PBMCs or T cells enriched from blood (not recorded which). As DNA, the CDR3 is TGTGCCAGCAGCCAATTTCGGACAGATACGCAGTATTTT. Amino acids: CASSQFRTDTQYF.